This TCR beta chain appears in the sequencing data of a study of T cells in localized non-small cell lung cancer. To note about this clone: The antigen remains unidentified.

V gave up 0 bases and J gave up 8 bases, with 11 bases separating them. In germline, CDR1 is KGHSH, CDR2 LQKENI. The length of the CDR3 is 15 residues. General observations from the study: Among blood samples, higher T cell density accompanied longer overall survival. Adjacent lung held a median 57 of the top 100 tumor clones.

Sequencing was performed with immunoSEQ multiplex PCR; in TCRdb, only in-frame clones are kept and a portion is missing. The sample carries roughly 10,000 clones, approximately 31% recorded once. Specimen: lung tumor tissue, collected before any cancer treatment. The chain has TRBV18 and TRBJ1-6; D is unclear. The receptor comes from a man between 40 and 75 years old with stage I lung adenocarcinoma. CDR3 in amino acids: CASSPPWGRDSPLHF. The CDR3 DNA is TGTGCCAGCTCACCACCGTGGGGTAGGGATTCACCCCTCCACTTT.